These 20 T cell receptor beta chains were sequenced from one sample in a study of T cell responses to AZD1222 COVID-19 vaccine. The data were produced by immunoSEQ multiplex PCR, yet TCRdb's version contains in-frame clones alone and is incomplete. The repertoire holds around 130,000 clones, with about nine tenths as singletons. Sequences were derived from peripheral blood, sampled on day 0 of AZD1222 vaccination. All receptors derive from an adult in good health.

The V gene is TRBV7-9, the J gene TRBJ1-5; possible D gene TRBD1, 5 bases. The CDR3 consists of 16 residues. Germline V gene lookup returns CDR1 SEHNR and CDR2 FQNEAQ (reference sequence). V was cut by 1 base and J by 2 bases, with 12 bases left in between. As DNA, the CDR3 is TGTGCCAGCAGCTTAGGGCGGGGGAAGGGCAATCAGCCCCAGCATTTT. Translated: CASSLGRGKGNQPQHF.

This clone was observed a handful of times. The V call is TRBV28, the J call TRBJ1-6; a possible D gene is TRBD1 (6 bases). Germline CDR1 is MDHEN and CDR2 is SYDVKM. The CDR3 spans 16 residues. The V and J ends lost 7 bases and 5 bases respectively, with 18 bases between them. The DNA for the CDR3 is TGTGCCAGCACCACTGTTGTCGACAGGAATAATTCACCCCTCCACTTT. Translation: CASTTVVDRNNSPLHF. The entire variable domain, with the rest obtained from reference TRBV28 and TRBJ1-6, is as follows: DVKVTQSSRYLVKRTGEKVFLECVQDMDHENMFWYRQDPGLGLRLIYFSYDVKMKEKGDIPEGYSVSREKKERFSLILESASTNQTSMYLCASTTVVDRNNSPLHFGNGTRLTVT.

The CDR3 reads CASSAGGGDYGYTF. CDR3 in DNA: TGTGCCAGCAGCGCCGGAGGGGGCGACTATGGCTACACCTTC. The chain uses TRBV7-3 and TRBJ1-2, with 7 positions matching TRBD1. From germline, CDR1 is SGHTA and CDR2 FQGTGA. The CDR3 runs to 14 residues. V gave up 5 bases and J gave up 3 bases; unmatched junction bases: 6.

This chain uses TRBV24-1 with TRBJ2-1; D not resolved. Germline CDR1 is KGHDR and CDR2 is SFDVKD. The CDR3 totals 14 residues. V lost 0 bases, J lost 7 bases, and 9 bases lay in between. DNA for the CDR3: TGTGCCACCAGTGATTTGGATAACCCTAATGAGCAGTTCTTC. As protein: CATSDLDNPNEQFF.

The gene calls are TRBV10-1 and TRBJ2-2, with TRBD1 matching 7 bases. Germline trimming cut 7 bases from V and 4 bases from J; bases unmatched to any gene: 15. Germline lookup yields CDR1 WNHNN and CDR2 SYGVQD (reference sequence). The CDR3 covers 17 residues. CDR3 region: CASTNGTADFRTGELFF. CDR3 nucleotides: TGCGCCAGCACCAATGGGACAGCAGATTTCCGCACCGGGGAGCTGTTTTTT.

V usage is TRBV6-5 and J usage is TRBJ1-3, with D maybe TRBD1 (5 bases). The CDR3 is 14 residues long. V lost 8 bases and J 4 bases, leaving 15 bases between the germline ends. From germline, CDR1 is MNHEY and CDR2 SVGAGI. The CDR3 loop is CASARGVFGNTIYF. The CDR3 region has the DNA TGTGCCAGCGCCCGAGGGGTATTCGGAAACACCATATATTTT.

In this sample, this clone turned up a few times. The chain couples TRBV30 to TRBJ1-5; the match to TRBD1 covers 11 bases. V gave up 0 bases and J gave up 6 bases; unmatched junction bases: 4. The V gene's germline CDR1 is GTSNPN and CDR2 SVGIG (reference sequence). This CDR3 region has 15 residues. The CDR3 protein is CAWSVDRGLGQPQHF. CDR3 bases: TGTGCCTGGAGTGTGGACAGGGGGCTTGGTCAGCCCCAGCATTTT.

V gene TRBV19 combines with J gene TRBJ2-7; 7 bases fit TRBD1. This CDR3 is 14 amino acids long. The germline CDR1 and CDR2 sequences are LNHDA and SQIVND (reference sequence). The junction had 9 bases not matched to a gene; V was cut back by 6 bases and J by 4 bases. CDR3: CASSITQDRYEQYF. CDR3 in DNA: TGTGCCAGTAGCATTACTCAGGACAGGTACGAGCAGTACTTC.

This clone was observed a single time. The V call is TRBV2, the J call TRBJ1-1; tentative D call: TRBD1 (6 bases). V gave up 5 bases and J gave up 6 bases, with 16 bases separating them. From germline, CDR1 is SNHLY and CDR2 FYNNEI. The CDR3 covers 14 residues. The CDR3 here is CASSQGGPVPEAFF. CDR3 DNA: TGTGCCAGCAGTCAAGGGGGACCTGTCCCTGAAGCTTTCTTT.

The V and J genes are TRBV15 and TRBJ1-3; D not resolved. From germline, CDR1 is LNHNV and CDR2 YYDKDF (reference sequence). V dropped 0 bases and J dropped 0 bases, with 6 bases sitting between them. The CDR3 totals 15 residues. The CDR3 nucleotides read TGTGCCACCAGCAGAGATATTGGCTCTGGAAACACCATATATTTT. This gives the protein CATSRDIGSGNTIYF. The full variable domain, with the rest looked up from reference TRBV15 and TRBJ1-3, is DAMVIQNPRYQVTQFGKPVTLSCSQTLNHNVMYWYQQKSSQAPKLLFHYYDKDFNNEADTPDNFQSRRPNTSFCFLDIRSPGLGDTAMYLCATSRDIGSGNTIYFGEGSWLTVV.

The chain carries TRBV7-2 and TRBJ1-1, with D possibly matching TRBD1 (5 bases). This CDR3 is 15 amino acids long. The germline gives CDR1 SGHTA, CDR2 FQGNSA. Trimming took 6 bases from V and 4 from J, leaving 18 bases between them. CDR3 region: CASRLEEGRGTEAFF. The CDR3 region has the DNA TGTGCCAGCAGACTCGAGGAGGGGAGGGGCACTGAAGCTTTCTTT.

The CDR3 nucleotides are TGTGCCTGCCGTCGACAGGGAAACGAGCAGTACTTC. It yields the protein CACRRQGNEQYF. The chain carries TRBV30 and TRBJ2-7; 7 positions agree with TRBD1. With V trimmed by 6 bases and J by 5 bases, 7 bases remained unmatched. Germline V gene data show CDR1 as GTSNPN and CDR2 as SVGIG (reference sequence). The CDR3 runs 12 residues.

This sequence joins TRBV5-1 and TRBJ1-4, with D hard to call. The V gene's germline CDR1 is SGHRS and CDR2 YFSETQ. CDR3 length equals 15 residues. V lost 3 bases, J lost 3 bases, and 12 bases lay in between. CDR3 amino acids: CASSSIQSSNEKLFF. In DNA form, the CDR3 reads TGCGCCAGCAGCTCCATACAGTCGTCTAATGAAAAACTGTTTTTT.

This clone was detected once. V gene TRBV7-9 combines with J gene TRBJ1-6, with a possible D match to TRBD1 (5 bases). V lost 5 bases, J lost 10 bases, and 18 bases lay in between. CDR1 is SEHNR, CDR2 FQNEAQ, per germline (reference sequence). The CDR3 has 15 amino acids. CDR3 amino acids: CASSPFAQGGSPLHF. The CDR3 DNA reads TGTGCCAGCAGCCCCTTCGCCCAGGGAGGATCACCCCTCCACTTT.

This chain uses TRBV30 with TRBJ1-2, with 8 bases identical to TRBD1. The CDR3 totals 13 residues. Unmatched junction bases numbered 5, after V lost 3 bases and J lost 5 bases. CDR1 GTSNPN and CDR2 SVGIG come from the germline V gene (reference sequence). The CDR3: CAWRRYRGYGYTF. DNA for the CDR3: TGTGCCTGGAGGAGATACAGGGGGTATGGCTACACCTTC.

The CDR3 DNA sequence: TGCAGCGTTAACACTGAAGCTTTCTTT. Amino acids: CSVNTEAFF. This chain joins TRBV29-1 and TRBJ1-1; no reliable D call. V dropped 5 bases and J dropped 2 bases, with 0 bases sitting between them. Germline CDR1 and CDR2: SQVTM and ANQGSEA. The CDR3 is made up of 9 amino acids.

The CDR3 DNA is TGTGCCACCAGCAGGGGGGGACAGGGTAATGAAAAACTGTTTTTT. Translated, it gives CATSRGGQGNEKLFF. The chain uses TRBV15 and TRBJ1-4, with 9 bases fitting TRBD1. CDR3 length: 15 residues. Germline V gene sequence: CDR1 LNHNV, CDR2 YYDKDF (reference sequence). V shed 3 bases and J 4 bases; nucleotides not matched to a gene: 3.

J is TRBJ1-2 and V is TRBV5-6; 7 nucleotides agree with TRBD1. This CDR3 has 15 residues. The J segment lost 0 bases and the V segment lost 2 bases, leaving 4 bases of the junction unmatched. Germline V gene lookup returns CDR1 SGHDT and CDR2 YYEEEE. CDR3 residues: CASSLAGTANYGYTF. CDR3 nucleotides: TGTGCCAGCAGCTTAGCCGGGACAGCTAACTATGGCTACACCTTC. Combining the CDR3 with reference TRBV5-6 and TRBJ1-2 gives the whole variable domain DAGVTQSPTHLIKTRGQQVTLRCSPKSGHDTVSWYQQALGQGPQFIFQYYEEEERQRGNFPDRFSGHQFPNYSSELNVNALLLGDSALYLCASSLAGTANYGYTFGSGTRLTVV.

This chain uses TRBV5-4 with TRBJ2-1, with 9 bases lining up with TRBD1. CDR1 SGHNT and CDR2 YYREEE come from the germline V gene (reference sequence). The ends lost 4 bases at V and 9 bases at J; junction bases unmatched: 8. The length of the CDR3 is 14 residues. CDR3 nucleotides: TGTGCCAGCAGCCTAGGGGACAGGGAAGCTGAGCAGTTCTTC. Translated, it gives CASSLGDREAEQFF.

The chain joins TRBV10-3 to TRBJ2-5, with D possibly matching TRBD2 (7 bases). Trimming took off 4 bases at V and 5 bases at J, with 17 bases between the two ends. Germline values: CDR1 ENHRY, CDR2 SYGVKD. The CDR3 is 15 residues long. The chain's CDR3 is CAISVGGGTTETQYF. The CDR3 DNA sequence: TGTGCCATCAGTGTGGGAGGGGGTACCACGGAGACCCAGTACTTC.